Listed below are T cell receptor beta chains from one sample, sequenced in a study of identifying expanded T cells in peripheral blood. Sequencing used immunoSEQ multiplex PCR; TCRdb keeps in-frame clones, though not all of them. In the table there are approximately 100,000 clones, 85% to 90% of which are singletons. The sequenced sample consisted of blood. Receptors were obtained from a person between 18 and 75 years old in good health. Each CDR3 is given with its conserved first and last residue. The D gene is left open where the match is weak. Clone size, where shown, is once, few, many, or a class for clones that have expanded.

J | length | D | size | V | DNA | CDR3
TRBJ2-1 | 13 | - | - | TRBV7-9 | TGTGCCAGCAGCTCCTCAGTTTACAATGAGCAGTTCTTC | CASSSSVYNEQFF
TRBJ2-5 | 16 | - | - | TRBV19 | TGTGCCAGTAGTATCAGTAGGACGGCCGGTCAGGAGACCCAGTACTTC | CASSISRTAGQETQYF
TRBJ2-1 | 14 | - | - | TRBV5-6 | TGTGCCAGCAGCGCTACCCCAGGGGGGAATGAGCAGTTCTTC | CASSATPGGNEQFF
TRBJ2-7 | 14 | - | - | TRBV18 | TGTGCCAGCTCACCACCGGCCGGGTCCTACGAGCAGTACTTC | CASSPPAGSYEQYF
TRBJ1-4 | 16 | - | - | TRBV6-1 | TGTGCCAGCAGTGAGGAATTCAGGGTGATGGGTGAAAAACTGTTTTTT | CASSEEFRVMGEKLFF
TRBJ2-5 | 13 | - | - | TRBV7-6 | TGTGCCAGCAGCATGGGGCCCCAAGAGACCCAGTACTTC | CASSMGPQETQYF
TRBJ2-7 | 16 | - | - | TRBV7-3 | TGTGCCAGCAGCTTAGTAGGAGGGGGGTTGCCCTACGAGCAGTACTTC | CASSLVGGGLPYEQYF
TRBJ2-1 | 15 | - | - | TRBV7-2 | TGTGCCAGCAGCTTATTAGCGGCCTCCTACAATGAGCAGTTCTTC | CASSLLAASYNEQFF
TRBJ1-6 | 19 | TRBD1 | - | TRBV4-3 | TGCGCCAGCAGCCAATATCCGTTACGGACAGGGGTTAATAATTCACCCCTCCACTTT | CASSQYPLRTGVNNSPLHF
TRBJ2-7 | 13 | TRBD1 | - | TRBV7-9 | TGTGCCAGCAGACGGACAGGGGACTACGAGCAGTACTTC | CASRRTGDYEQYF
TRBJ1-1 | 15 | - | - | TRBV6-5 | TGTGCCAGCAGTTACGAGGGGTGGATGAACACTGAAGCTTTCTTT | CASSYEGWMNTEAFF
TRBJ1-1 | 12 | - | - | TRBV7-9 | TGTGCCAGCAGCTTAGTAGTCCCTGAAGCTTTCTTT | CASSLVVPEAFF
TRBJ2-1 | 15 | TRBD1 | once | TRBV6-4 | TGTGCCAGCAGTGACTCTGGGACAGGGAGGTATGAGCAATTCTTC | CASSDSGTGRYEQFF
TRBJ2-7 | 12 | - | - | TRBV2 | TGTGCCAGCGAAGCCTTCACTGGCGAGCAGTACTTC | CASEAFTGEQYF
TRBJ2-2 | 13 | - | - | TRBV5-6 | TGTGCCAGCAGCTTCCTTCTAGGGGGGGAGCTGTTTTTT | CASSFLLGGELFF
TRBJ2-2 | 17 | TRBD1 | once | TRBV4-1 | TGCGCCAGCAGCCATTTGCTTACAGGGGGTTTAACCGGGGAGCTGTTTTTT | CASSHLLTGGLTGELFF
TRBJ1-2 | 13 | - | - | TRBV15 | TGTGCCACCAGCCGGAGAGTAGACCCGGGCTACACCTTC | CATSRRVDPGYTF
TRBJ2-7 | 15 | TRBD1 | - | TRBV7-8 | TGTGCCAGCAGCCCGTCCGGGACAGCCTTCTACGAGCAGTACTTC | CASSPSGTAFYEQYF
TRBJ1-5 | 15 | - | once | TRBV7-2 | TGTGCCAGCAGCTTGGGACATGGACTTCTGGAGCCCCAGCATTTT | CASSLGHGLLEPQHF
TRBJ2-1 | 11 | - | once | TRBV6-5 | TGTGCCACCTCGAGGGATAATGAGCAGTTCTTC | CATSRDNEQFF
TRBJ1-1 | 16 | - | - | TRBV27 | TGTGCCAGCAGTACCCTAGACAGGTTTGGACGCACTGAAGCTTTCTTT | CASSTLDRFGRTEAFF
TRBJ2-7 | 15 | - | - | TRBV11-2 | TGTGCCAGCACCCTCGGGCCGGGAGAACACTACGAGCAGTACTTC | CASTLGPGEHYEQYF
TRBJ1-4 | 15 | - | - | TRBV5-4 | TGTGCCAGCAGCTTGAACAGGGCGGTTAATGAAAAACTGTTTTTT | CASSLNRAVNEKLFF
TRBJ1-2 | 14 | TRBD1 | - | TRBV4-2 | TGTGCCAGCAGCCCGGGACAGGGAGACTATGGCTACACCTTC | CASSPGQGDYGYTF
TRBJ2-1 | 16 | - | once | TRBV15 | TGTGCCACCAGCCACCGCGCGGGTGGGCGTACGGGTGAGCAGTTCTTC | CATSHRAGGRTGEQFF
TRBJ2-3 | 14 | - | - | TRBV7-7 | TGTGCCAGCAGCTTACGAGGGGCTGGGGATACGCAGTATTTT | CASSLRGAGDTQYF
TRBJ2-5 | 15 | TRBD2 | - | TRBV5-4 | TGTGCCAGCAGCCGCGGTTTGGGGAGGGAAGAGACCCAGTACTTC | CASSRGLGREETQYF
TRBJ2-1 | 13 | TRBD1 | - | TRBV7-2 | TGTGCCAGCAGCTCGACAGGGGGCTATGAGCAGTTCTTC | CASSSTGGYEQFF
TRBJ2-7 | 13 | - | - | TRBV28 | TGTGCCAGCGAAGGGGGGGCCCGTCCCGAGCAGTACTTC | CASEGGARPEQYF
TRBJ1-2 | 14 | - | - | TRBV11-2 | TGTGCCAGCAGCTCAACCTGGGGGCAGGAAGGCTACACCTTC | CASSSTWGQEGYTF
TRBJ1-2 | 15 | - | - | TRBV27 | TGTGCCAGCAGTTTATTTATGGGATATAGCTATGGCTACACCTTC | CASSLFMGYSYGYTF
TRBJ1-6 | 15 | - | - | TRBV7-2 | TGTGCCAGCAGCTTTGTTGTGGGGTATAATTCACCCCTCCACTTT | CASSFVVGYNSPLHF
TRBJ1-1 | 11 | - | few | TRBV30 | TGTGCCTACGGTAGAAACACTGAAGCTTTCTTT | CAYGRNTEAFF
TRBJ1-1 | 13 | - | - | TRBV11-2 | TGTGCCAGCAGCTTAGCTCCGGGGACTGAAGCTTTCTTT | CASSLAPGTEAFF
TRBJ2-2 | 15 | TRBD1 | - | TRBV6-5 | TGTGCCAGCAGTTACGGGACAGGGGACACCGGGGAGCTGTTTTTT | CASSYGTGDTGELFF
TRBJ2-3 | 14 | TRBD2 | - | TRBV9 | TGTGCCAGCAGCGTCCGGGACTACACAGATACGCAGTATTTT | CASSVRDYTDTQYF
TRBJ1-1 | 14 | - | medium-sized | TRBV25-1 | TGTGCCAGCAGTGATCAGGGGATGAACACTGAAGCTTTCTTT | CASSDQGMNTEAFF
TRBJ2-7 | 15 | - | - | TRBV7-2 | TGTGCCAGCAGCTTAGTAGGGGGGGTAGCTGGCGAGCAGTACTTC | CASSLVGGVAGEQYF
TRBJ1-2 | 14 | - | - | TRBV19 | TGTGCCAGTAGCTGGGGCGGGACATCCGATGGCTACACCTTC | CASSWGGTSDGYTF
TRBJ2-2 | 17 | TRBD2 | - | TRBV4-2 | TGTGCCAGCAGCCAGTCCTTAGCGGGGGCAAACACCGGGGAGCTGTTTTTT | CASSQSLAGANTGELFF
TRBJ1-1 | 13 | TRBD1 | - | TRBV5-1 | TGCGCCAGCAGCTCCGGGACAGGGGGGAGAGCTTTCTTT | CASSSGTGGRAFF
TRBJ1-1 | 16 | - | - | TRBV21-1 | TGTGCCAGCAGCAAAGCTGGGACAGGGACGGGCACTGAAGCTTTCTTT | CASSKAGTGTGTEAFF
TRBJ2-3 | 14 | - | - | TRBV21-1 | TGTGCCGGGACTAGCGGGGGGCATGGAGATACGCAGTATTTT | CAGTSGGHGDTQYF
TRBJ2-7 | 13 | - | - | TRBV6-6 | TGTGCCAGCGGGTTGGGCCCTACCTACGAGCAGTACTTC | CASGLGPTYEQYF
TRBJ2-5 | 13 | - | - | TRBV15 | TGTGCCACCAGCAGACCACCCACCGAGACCCAGTACTTC | CATSRPPTETQYF
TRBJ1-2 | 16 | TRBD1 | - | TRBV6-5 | TGTGCCAGCAGTTCTGGCCGACTCGGGACAGGGTATGGCTACACCTTC | CASSSGRLGTGYGYTF